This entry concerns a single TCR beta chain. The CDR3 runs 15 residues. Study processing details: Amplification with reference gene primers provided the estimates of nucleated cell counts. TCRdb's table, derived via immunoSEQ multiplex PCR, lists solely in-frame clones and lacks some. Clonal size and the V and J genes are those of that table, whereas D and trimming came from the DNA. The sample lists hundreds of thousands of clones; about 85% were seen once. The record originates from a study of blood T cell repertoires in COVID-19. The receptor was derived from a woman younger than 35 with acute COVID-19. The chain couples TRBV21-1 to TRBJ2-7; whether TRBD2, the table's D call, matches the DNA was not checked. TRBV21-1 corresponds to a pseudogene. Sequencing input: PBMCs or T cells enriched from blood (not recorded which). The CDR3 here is CASSKVGSGPYEQYF. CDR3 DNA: TGTGCCAGCAGCAAAGTAGGGAGCGGCCCCTACGAGCAGTACTTC.